These 30 T cell receptor beta chains originate from one sample sequenced in a study of cytomegalovirus exposure and HLA in healthy donors. This PCR relied on a set of 60 Vbeta primers and 13 Jbeta primers. Only in-frame clones appear in the TCRdb table, and some are missing; sequencing was by immunoSEQ multiplex PCR. The repertoire has about 150,000 clones, around 67% of them found once; the top ten carry under 2%. The sample comprised PBMCs. The receptors stem from a woman aged 18-29 years in good health and CMV-seronegative.

The J gene is TRBJ1-1, the V gene TRBV25-1, with D perhaps TRBD1 (5 bases). The length of the CDR3 is 14 residues. V dropped 0 bases and J dropped 6 bases, with 11 bases sitting between them. Germline CDR1 MGHDK, CDR2 SYGVNS. The CDR3 loop reads CASSEYVGRSEAFF. CDR3 in DNA: TGTGCCAGCAGTGAATATGTGGGGCGGTCTGAAGCTTTCTTT.

Concerning this clone itself: The sample has other DNA sequences that encode this CDR3 too. The chain joins TRBV9 to TRBJ2-2; D unresolved. Trimming left V 0 bases short and J 5 bases short, with 8 bases between. This CDR3 region has 14 residues. Looked up from germline, CDR1 is SGDLS and CDR2 is YYNGEE. CDR3 coding DNA: TGTGCCAGCAGCGTAGCCACTTCTACCGGGGAGCTGTTTTTT. Amino acids: CASSVATSTGELFF.

The chain employs TRBV7-8 and TRBJ2-3, with 7 bases identical to TRBD1. CDR3 length: 16 residues. Germline lookup yields CDR1 SGHVS and CDR2 FQNEAQ. After removal of 6 bases from V and 2 bases from J, the junction contained 11 bases not matched to a gene. The CDR3 loop is CASRRQGTEPTDTQYF. CDR3 nucleotide sequence: TGTGCCAGCAGGAGACAGGGTACGGAACCCACAGATACGCAGTATTTT.

The V call is TRBV2, the J call TRBJ1-5; 7 nucleotides agree with TRBD1. After removal of 9 bases from V and 4 bases from J, the junction contained 6 bases not matched to a gene. CDR3 length: 13 amino acids. The germline gives CDR1 SNHLY, CDR2 FYNNEI. CDR3 nucleotides: TGTGCCAGTCTTGGGGACAGAAATCAGCCCCAGCATTTT. This codes for CASLGDRNQPQHF.

The rearrangement joins TRBV2 to TRBJ2-1; 8 positions agree with TRBD1. Germline V gene data show CDR1 as SNHLY and CDR2 as FYNNEI. With V trimmed by 6 bases and J by 15 bases, 13 bases remained unmatched. CDR3 length: 13 residues. CDR3 in amino acids: CASSRGVGDRLFF. DNA of the CDR3: TGTGCCAGCAGCAGAGGGGTAGGGGACAGGCTGTTCTTC.

This clone has only a few counts. V is TRBV10-3 and J is TRBJ2-7; 7 nucleotides agree with TRBD1. The V segment lost 10 bases and the J segment 6 bases; nucleotides outside the gene matches: 6. The CDR3 sequence is 11 residues long. Germline values: CDR1 ENHRY, CDR2 SYGVKD. In DNA, the CDR3 is TGTGCCACCAAACAGGGGATCGAGCAGTACTTC. Its translation: CATKQGIEQYF.

This clone has more than one count but fewer than ten. V is TRBV29-1 and J is TRBJ1-1, with D tentatively TRBD1 (6 bases). Deletions cut 6 bases from V and 5 bases from J, with 19 bases between. CDR1 and CDR2 (germline): SQVTM, ANQGSEA. The CDR3 totals 14 residues. The CDR3 nucleotides read TGCAGCGTAGACGGCGGGGGGCCTTGGACTGAAGCTTTCTTT. Protein product: CSVDGGGPWTEAFF.

The V gene is TRBV2, the J gene TRBJ2-7; a weak D match, TRBD2 (5 bases). The CDR3 totals 12 residues. In germline, CDR1 is SNHLY, CDR2 FYNNEI. V lost 6 bases, J lost 7 bases, and 13 bases lay in between. CDR3 protein: CASRATGGEQYF. The DNA for the CDR3 is TGTGCCAGCAGGGCCACCGGCGGGGAGCAGTACTTC. Looking up the rest from reference TRBV2 and TRBJ2-7 gives the full variable domain: EPEVTQTPSHQVTQMGQEVILRCVPISNHLYFYWYRQILGQKVEFLVSFYNNEISEKSEIFDDQFSVERPDGSNFTLKIRSTKLEDSAMYFCASRATGGEQYFGPGTRLTVT.

This rearrangement joins TRBV9 to TRBJ1-2; 9 bases line up with TRBD1. V gave up 0 bases and J gave up 3 bases; unmatched junction bases: 9. CDR1 and CDR2 from the germline V gene are SGDLS and YYNGEE. This CDR3 has 17 residues. CDR3 bases: TGTGCCAGCAGCGTAGATTTTGGGGACAGGGCTTACTATGGCTACACCTTC. Amino acid sequence: CASSVDFGDRAYYGYTF.

The chain employs TRBV10-3 and TRBJ1-2; 7 nucleotides line up with TRBD1. Trimming took 7 bases from V and 5 from J; bases not matched to a gene: 13. The CDR3 contains 15 residues. From germline, CDR1 is ENHRY and CDR2 SYGVKD. Written as DNA, the CDR3 is TGTGCCATCAAGATACTACCGGGACAGAATTATGGCTACACCTTC. Amino acids: CAIKILPGQNYGYTF.

This chain joins TRBV5-6 and TRBJ1-4; 7 bases fit TRBD1. Germline lookup yields CDR1 SGHDT and CDR2 YYEEEE. The CDR3 has 14 amino acids. The junction had 3 bases not matched to a gene; V was cut back by 5 bases and J by 2 bases. As DNA, the CDR3 is TGTGCCAGCAGTACGGGACAGACTAATGAAAAACTGTTTTTT. This translates into CASSTGQTNEKLFF.

V usage is TRBV11-2 and J usage is TRBJ2-7; 9 positions match TRBD2. Germline CDR1 is SGHAT and CDR2 is FQNNGV. The CDR3 spans 18 residues. Trimming cost V 0 bases and J 3 bases; bases outside gene matches: 12. This CDR3 is CASSLDLRTSGLNYEQYV. DNA for the CDR3: TGTGCCAGCAGCTTAGACTTGCGTACTAGCGGGTTGAACTACGAGCAGTACGTC.

This clone appeared a few times. This chain links TRBV5-1 with TRBJ1-1; weak D call: TRBD1 (6 bases). CDR1 SGHRS and CDR2 YFSETQ come from the germline V gene. The CDR3 is 15 amino acids. The V end lost 1 base, the J end lost 2 bases, and 12 bases lay between the germline ends. The chain's CDR3 is CASSLLGTLNTEAFF. Here the CDR3 DNA reads TGCGCCAGCAGCTTGCTCGGGACACTTAACACTGAAGCTTTCTTT.

This chain links TRBV14 with TRBJ1-1; 7 bases agree with TRBD1. With 1 base clipped from V and 10 bases from J, the junction kept 6 bases outside the gene matches. The length of the CDR3 is 13 residues. The V gene's germline CDR1 is SGHDN and CDR2 FVKESK. CDR3 coding DNA: TGTGCCAGCAGCCAAGCGGACAGGTCGCGAGCTTTCTTT. Protein sequence: CASSQADRSRAFF. Drawing the rest from reference TRBV14 and TRBJ1-1, the complete variable domain is EAGVTQFPSHSVIEKGQTVTLRCDPISGHDNLYWYRRVMGKEIKFLLHFVKESKQDESGMPNNRFLAERTGGTYSTLKVQPAELEDSGVYFCASSQADRSRAFFGQGTRLTVV.

There are a few counts of this clone. This chain connects TRBV7-2 to TRBJ2-7, with D possibly matching TRBD1 (5 bases). V dropped 0 bases and J dropped 4 bases, with 7 bases sitting between them. In germline, CDR1 is SGHTA, CDR2 FQGNSA. The CDR3 is 13 residues long. The CDR3 loop reads CASSLAGPYEQYF. CDR3 sequence (DNA): TGTGCCAGCAGCTTAGCGGGGCCGTACGAGCAGTACTTC.

CDR3 in amino acids: CASSLAGQGFEEETQYF. The CDR3, as DNA: TGTGCCAGCAGCTTAGCAGGACAGGGCTTTGAGGAGGAGACCCAGTACTTC. The genes are TRBV7-2 and TRBJ2-5; 8 bases agree with TRBD1. V lost 0 bases to trimming and J lost 5 bases; unmatched junction nucleotides: 11. Per the germline V gene, CDR1 is SGHTA and CDR2 is FQGNSA. This CDR3 is 17 amino acids long.

This chain links TRBV10-1 with TRBJ2-3; possible D gene TRBD2, 5 bases. Looked up from germline, CDR1 is WNHNN and CDR2 is SYGVQD (reference sequence). The CDR3 has 15 amino acids. Trimming removed 2 bases at V and 9 bases at J, with 18 bases between. CDR3 amino acids: CASSENWSKTGTQYF. The DNA for the CDR3 is TGCGCCAGCAGTGAGAATTGGAGTAAGACGGGGACGCAGTATTTT.

The V call is TRBV7-7, the J call TRBJ2-1; D is perhaps TRBD2 (8 bases). Germline CDR1 and CDR2: SSHAT and FNYEAQ (reference sequence). Trimming removed 5 bases at V and 9 bases at J, with 26 bases between. CDR3 size: 17 residues. Here the CDR3 DNA reads TGTGCCAGCAGCCCAGGGGGAGCGGGGGAGGTATACGGTGAGCAGTTCTTC. It translates to CASSPGGAGEVYGEQFF.

The rearrangement uses TRBV19 and TRBJ1-2, with TRBD1 matching over 9 bases. The CDR3 is 14 residues long. The germline V gene encodes CDR1 LNHDA and CDR2 SQIVND (reference sequence). The V segment lost 5 bases and the J segment 7 bases; nucleotides outside the gene matches: 8. The CDR3 DNA sequence: TGTGCCAGTAGTCCAACAGGGGGCAGGGGTGGCTACACCTTC. Its translation: CASSPTGGRGGYTF. Filled out from reference TRBV19 and TRBJ1-2, the complete variable domain reads DGGITQSPKYLFRKEGQNVTLSCEQNLNHDAMYWYRQDPGQGLRLIYYSQIVNDFQKGDIAEGYSVSREKKESFPLTVTSAQKNPTAFYLCASSPTGGRGGYTFGSGTRLTVV.

The chain joins TRBV2 to TRBJ2-5; maybe TRBD2 (6 bases). CDR3 length: 14 residues. Between the trimmed V and J ends, which lost 4 bases and 3 bases, there was a span of 12 bases. The germline CDR1 and CDR2 sequences are SNHLY and FYNNEI. The CDR3 DNA sequence: TGTGCCAGCAGTGTTTGGGAGGTTAAAGAGACCCAGTACTTC. Translation gives CASSVWEVKETQYF. Supplemented by reference TRBV2 and TRBJ2-5, the full variable domain reads EPEVTQTPSHQVTQMGQEVILRCVPISNHLYFYWYRQILGQKVEFLVSFYNNEISEKSEIFDDQFSVERPDGSNFTLKIRSTKLEDSAMYFCASSVWEVKETQYFGPGTRLLVL.

The chain carries TRBV5-6 and TRBJ1-6; 8 nucleotides match TRBD1. CDR1 and CDR2 from the germline V gene are SGHDT and YYEEEE. V shed 3 bases and J 3 bases; nucleotides not matched to a gene: 5. This CDR3 is built from 16 residues. CDR3 amino acids: CASSSGTGSYNSPLHF. The CDR3 nucleotides read TGTGCCAGCAGCTCCGGGACAGGAAGCTATAATTCACCCCTCCACTTT.

V is TRBV11-3 and J is TRBJ2-2; D not certain. Germline V gene sequence: CDR1 SGHNT, CDR2 YENEEA. This CDR3 contains 12 residues. V was clipped by 4 bases and J by 5 bases, with 5 bases between them. CDR3 protein: CASSSRTGELFF. The CDR3 bases are TGTGCCAGCAGCTCCCGGACCGGGGAGCTGTTTTTT.

The V gene is TRBV15, the J gene TRBJ1-2; the D gene is possibly TRBD1 (5 bases). Trimming cost V 0 bases and J 0 bases, with 8 bases left between them. Germline values: CDR1 LNHNV, CDR2 YYDKDF (reference sequence). The CDR3 runs 15 residues. This CDR3 reads CATSRDSTANYGYTF. In DNA, the CDR3 is TGTGCCACCAGCAGAGATTCGACAGCTAACTATGGCTACACCTTC.

CDR3 bases: TGTGCCACCAAGTGGACAGGGGGCGAGGGCACTGAAGCTTTCTTT. Translation: CATKWTGGEGTEAFF. The chain recombines TRBV10-3 with TRBJ1-1; 11 bases match TRBD1. V gave up 10 bases and J gave up 4 bases; unmatched junction bases: 11. The CDR3 covers 15 residues. Germline-derived CDR1 and CDR2 are ENHRY and SYGVKD.

This clone has more than one count but fewer than ten. The rearrangement joins TRBV10-3 to TRBJ1-5; D might be TRBD1 (5 bases). Trimming left V 3 bases short and J 9 bases short, with 12 bases between. The germline gives CDR1 ENHRY, CDR2 SYGVKD. The CDR3 contains 13 residues. As DNA, the CDR3 is TGTGCCATCAGTGAATTGACAGACGCGCCCCAGCATTTT. Translation: CAISELTDAPQHF.

This chain uses TRBV11-3 with TRBJ1-2, with TRBD1 matching 8 bases. V shed 4 bases and J 1 base; nucleotides not matched to a gene: 5. Germline V gives CDR1 SGHNT, CDR2 YENEEA. The CDR3 spans 15 residues. CDR3 protein: CASSSRDRNNYGYTF. The CDR3 nucleotides are TGTGCCAGCAGCTCCCGGGACAGGAATAACTATGGCTACACCTTC.

The gene calls are TRBV5-1 and TRBJ1-4, with TRBD1 matching 9 bases. The CDR3 spans 16 residues. V trimming: 3 bases; J trimming: 0 bases; junction bases outside the gene matches: 3. The germline gives CDR1 SGHRS, CDR2 YFSETQ. As DNA, the CDR3 is TGCGCCAGCAGCTCGACAGGGGGTACAACTAATGAAAAACTGTTTTTT. This translates into CASSSTGGTTNEKLFF.

V and J are TRBV10-3 and TRBJ1-6; D remains unclear. CDR1 is ENHRY, CDR2 SYGVKD, per germline. V dropped 0 bases and J dropped 0 bases, with 6 bases sitting between them. The CDR3 loop spans 16 amino acids. The CDR3 sequence is CAISESASSYNSPLHF. For the CDR3, the DNA is TGTGCCATCAGTGAGTCGGCCAGCTCCTATAATTCACCCCTCCACTTT.

The chain couples TRBV29-1 to TRBJ1-1; tentatively, D is TRBD1 (6 bases). This CDR3 is built from 12 residues. Germline V CDR1 and CDR2: SQVTM, ANQGSEA. The DNA for the CDR3 is TGCAGTACCTTGACAGGGAACACTGAAGCTTTCTTT. It is translated as CSTLTGNTEAFF.

The chain uses TRBV6-5 and TRBJ2-5; 8 bases are shared with TRBD2. Per the germline V gene, CDR1 is MNHEY and CDR2 is SVGAGI. V lost 6 bases, J lost 5 bases, and 11 bases stayed unmatched. CDR3 size: 15 residues. The CDR3 nucleotides are TGTGCCAGCAGGAGCCAGGGACTAGGACTTGAGACCCAGTACTTC. Translation: CASRSQGLGLETQYF.